A selection of T cell receptor beta chains follows, all from one sample in a study of cytomegalovirus exposure and HLA in healthy donors. Profiling relied on immunoSEQ multiplex PCR, and the TCRdb table lists in-frame clones only, not all of them. The profile shows 150,000 or so clones, roughly 65% of them singletons. The sequenced material came from PBMCs. The receptors shown here come from a man between 18 and 29 years old in good health and CMV-seropositive. Both conserved end residues are trimmed from each CDR3. Each record gives: J gene, V gene, CDR3 length, CDR3 protein.

>TRBJ1-2|TRBV2|12
ASSWGQGGHGYT
>TRBJ1-1|TRBV5-1|12
ASRLEGASTEAF
>TRBJ1-6|TRBV21-1|14
ASSAGAVSYNSPLH
>TRBJ1-2|TRBV6-6|14
ASSSAGTGGNYGYT
>TRBJ2-3|TRBV19|12
ASSISAATDTQY
>TRBJ1-3|TRBV5-4|14
ASSLGSGVQGNTIY
>TRBJ1-1|TRBV5-6|11
ASSSGRGTEAF
>TRBJ1-1|TRBV7-9|11
ASSSGQNPEAF
>TRBJ2-3|TRBV5-4|13
ASSAWGTSIDTQY
>TRBJ2-1|TRBV5-1|13
ASSAGTSGHNEQF
>TRBJ2-1|TRBV2|15
ASSEGLAEDMYNEQF
>TRBJ1-2|TRBV30|9
AWGDTRGYT
>TRBJ2-3|TRBV5-1|11
ASSFRGTDTQY
>TRBJ1-2|TRBV28|13
ASSLGNLGSYGYT
>TRBJ1-5|TRBV4-2|11
ASSQVAVWPQH
>TRBJ1-6|TRBV5-1|11
ASREGANSPLH
>TRBJ1-2|TRBV29-1|9
SVEGVYGYT